This T cell receptor beta chain came from a study of T cell responses to AZD1222 COVID-19 vaccine. Comments on this clone: Its specificity is unknown.

Germline V gene data show CDR1 as KGHSH and CDR2 as LQKENI. V lost 3 bases, J lost 2 bases, and 11 bases lay in between. CDR3 length: 15 residues. Sequencing used immunoSEQ multiplex PCR; TCRdb keeps in-frame clones, though not all of them. The table lists some 120,000 clones, roughly 90% of them singletons. Study conclusions and caveats: Most donors were white British and more were female, and clonal diversity was possibly underestimated.

This specimen consisted of peripheral blood, obtained 28 days after the second AZD1222 dose. The rearrangement joins TRBV18 to TRBJ1-5; D not certain. The receptor was isolated from an adult who received the AZD1222 COVID-19 vaccine. In nucleotides, the CDR3 is TGTGCCAGCTCACCTGGGGTATTTGGCAATCAGCCCCAGCATTTT. Translating it yields CASSPGVFGNQPQHF.